These 5 T cell receptor beta chains originate from one sample sequenced in a study of response to subunit inactivated influenza vaccine. TCRdb re-analysed the RT-PCR reads in MiXCR, keeping a single row per CDR3 protein. Among hundreds of thousands of distinct CDR3 sequences, under 9% were seen once, and the ten largest hold 10% to 15%. This specimen was PBMCs from blood, taken roughly 24 months after vaccination. The source is a man aged 50-75 years who received an inactivated influenza vaccine.

This clonotype has at least ten counts. The rearrangement uses TRBV24-1 and TRBJ2-3; D may be TRBD1 or TRBD2 (5 bases each). Germline V gene sequence: CDR1 KGHDR, CDR2 SFDVKD. CDR3 length: 13 residues. V gave up 6 bases and J gave up 9 bases, with 15 bases separating them. The CDR3, as DNA: TGTGCCACCAGTTTTCAAACAGGAGGAACGCAGTATTTT. The encoded protein is CATSFQTGGTQYF.

This clonotype was observed many times. This rearrangement joins TRBV20-1 to TRBJ1-2; a possible D gene is TRBD1 (5 bases). This CDR3 has 14 amino acids. Per germline, CDR1 DFQATT and CDR2 SNEGSKA (reference sequence). Trimming pared 5 bases from V and 6 bases from J, leaving 19 bases between. The CDR3 bases are TGCAGTGCTTTCCAGGGTGTTCGGGTTGATGGCTACACCTTC. Translation gives CSAFQGVRVDGYTF.

This clonotype appeared a few times. This chain joins TRBV12-3 or TRBV12-4 and TRBJ1-1; 7 bases fit TRBD1. Trimming removed 5 bases from V and 3 bases from J; junction bases left unmatched: 3. The CDR3 loop spans 13 amino acids. The CDR3 nucleotides read TGTGCCAGCAGTCGGGACAGATACACTGAAGCTTTCTTT. Protein product: CASSRDRYTEAFF.

This clonotype was counted a few times. The CDR3 DNA reads as TGCGCCAGCAGAGACCGGGACGGTATCTTCTACGAGCAGTACTTC. This codes for CASRDRDGIFYEQYF. J is TRBJ2-7 and V is TRBV5-1; perhaps D is TRBD1 or TRBD2 (5 bases each). V shed 5 bases and J shed 3 bases, with 18 bases lying between them. The CDR3 runs to 15 residues. Germline assignment: CDR1 SGHRS and CDR2 YFSETQ.

This clonotype was seen a handful of times. The genes are TRBV12-3 or TRBV12-4 and TRBJ2-2; D is unresolved. V was cut by 3 bases and J by 8 bases, with 13 bases left in between. The CDR3 covers 14 residues. For the CDR3, the DNA is TGTGCCAGCAGTTTGGCAGCCCCTTGGGGGGAGCTGTTTTTT. The encoded protein is CASSLAAPWGELFF.